This entry is about one T cell receptor (beta chain). These data are taken from a study of control samples from healthy donors and cancer patients. Here immunoSEQ multiplex PCR was the method, and the copy in TCRdb shows in-frame clones only, minus some. The sample comprises roughly 150,000 clones, roughly nine tenths of which are singletons, and roughly 0.64% rests with the top ten. Unmatched junction bases numbered 16, after V lost 4 bases and J lost 6 bases. CDR1 and CDR2 from the germline V gene are LGHDT and YNNKEL (reference sequence). CDR3 length: 18 residues. The chain recombines TRBV3-1 (or the pseudogene TRBV3-2) with TRBJ2-1, with 9 bases identical to TRBD1. The specimen was blood. The TCR was taken from a woman aged 30 to 39 in good health. The CDR3 is CASSRKGFLGQGGNEQFF. DNA for the CDR3: TGTGCCAGCAGCCGGAAAGGATTTTTGGGACAGGGCGGCAATGAGCAGTTCTTC.